This T cell receptor (beta chain) originates from a study of T cell responses to AZD1222 COVID-19 vaccine. About the study: Second-dose timings of about 4 or about 12 weeks were pooled. Study-level results: Repertoire samples came only from after the peak T cell response. Among vaccine-associated CD4 TCRs, coverage spanned spike, with dominance at 160-218 and 743-854. White British people made up most donors, females outnumbered males, and clonal diversity was possibly underestimated.

The CDR3 is 15 residues long. Germline assignment: CDR1 SGDLS and CDR2 YYNGEE. V was pared by 0 bases and J by 0 bases, with 0 bases of the junction left unmatched. As for this clone: Its antigen is unknown. A much larger clonotype is one base distant, so this may be a read error. This CDR3 is also generated by other DNA sequences in the sample.

The data were produced by immunoSEQ multiplex PCR, yet TCRdb's version contains in-frame clones alone and is incomplete. The sample yields over 90,000 clones, over 75% seen once. The chain has TRBV9 and TRBJ2-7, with 10 bases lining up with TRBD1. This clonotype was obtained from an adult in good health. This specimen consisted of peripheral blood, obtained on day 0 of AZD1222 vaccination. The CDR3 is CASSVGTGGSYEQYF. As DNA, the CDR3 is TGTGCCAGCAGCGTAGGGACAGGGGGCTCCTACGAGCAGTACTTC. The full variable domain, with the rest looked up from reference TRBV9 and TRBJ2-7, is DSGVTQTPKHLITATGQRVTLRCSPRSGDLSVYWYQQSLDQGLQFLIQYYNGEERAKGNILERFSAQQFPDLHSELNLSSLELGDSALYFCASSVGTGGSYEQYFGPGTRLTVT.